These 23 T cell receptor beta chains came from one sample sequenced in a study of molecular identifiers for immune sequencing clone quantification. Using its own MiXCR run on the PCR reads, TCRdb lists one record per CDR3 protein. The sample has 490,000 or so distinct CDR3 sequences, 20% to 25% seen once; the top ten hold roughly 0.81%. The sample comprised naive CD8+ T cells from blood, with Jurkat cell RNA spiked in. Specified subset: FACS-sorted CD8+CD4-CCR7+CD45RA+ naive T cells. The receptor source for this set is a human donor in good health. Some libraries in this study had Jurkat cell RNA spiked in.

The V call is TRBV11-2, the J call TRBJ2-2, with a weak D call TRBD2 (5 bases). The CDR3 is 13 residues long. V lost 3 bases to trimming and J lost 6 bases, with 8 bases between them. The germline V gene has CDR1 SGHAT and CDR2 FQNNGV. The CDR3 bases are TGTGCCAGCAGCTTTACACTAGCCGGGGAGCTGTTTTTT. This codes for CASSFTLAGELFF.

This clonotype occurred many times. DNA of the CDR3: TGTGCCACCGGGGACGAGGCAACAGATACGCAGTATTTT. Its translation is CATGDEATDTQYF. The rearrangement links TRBV6-5 to TRBJ2-3; D could derive from TRBD1 or TRBD2 (5 bases each). Germline V gene lookup returns CDR1 MNHEY and CDR2 SVGAGI. Trimming pared 10 bases from V and 3 bases from J, leaving 14 bases between. The CDR3 contains 13 residues.

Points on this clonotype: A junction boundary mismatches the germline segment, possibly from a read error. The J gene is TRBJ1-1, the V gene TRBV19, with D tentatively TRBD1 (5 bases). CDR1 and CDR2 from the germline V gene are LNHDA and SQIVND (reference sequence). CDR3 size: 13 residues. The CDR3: CAGSSTASLEAFF. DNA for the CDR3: TGTGCCGGTAGTTCGACAGCCTCTCTTGAAGCTTTCTTT.

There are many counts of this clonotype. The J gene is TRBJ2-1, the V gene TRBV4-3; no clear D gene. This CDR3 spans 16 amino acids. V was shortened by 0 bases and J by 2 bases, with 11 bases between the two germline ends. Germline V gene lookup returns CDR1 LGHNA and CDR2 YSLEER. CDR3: CASSQDIGLAYNEQFF. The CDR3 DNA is TGCGCCAGCAGCCAAGATATAGGGTTAGCCTACAATGAGCAGTTCTTC.

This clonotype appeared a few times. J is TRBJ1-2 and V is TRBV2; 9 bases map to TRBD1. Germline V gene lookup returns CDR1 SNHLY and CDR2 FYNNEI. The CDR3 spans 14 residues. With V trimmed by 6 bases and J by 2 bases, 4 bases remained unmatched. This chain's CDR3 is CASRAGTGNYGYTF. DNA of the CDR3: TGTGCCAGCAGGGCCGGGACAGGGAACTATGGCTACACCTTC.

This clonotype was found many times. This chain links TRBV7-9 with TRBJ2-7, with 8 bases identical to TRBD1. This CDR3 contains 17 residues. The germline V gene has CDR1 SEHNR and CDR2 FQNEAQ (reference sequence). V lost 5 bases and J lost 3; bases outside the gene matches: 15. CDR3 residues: CASSTLDNWTGYYEQYF. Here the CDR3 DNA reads TGTGCCAGCAGCACCTTGGACAACTGGACAGGGTACTACGAGCAGTACTTC. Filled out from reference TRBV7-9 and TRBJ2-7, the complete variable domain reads DTGVSQNPRHKITKRGQNVTFRCDPISEHNRLYWYRQTLGQGPEFLTYFQNEAQLEKSRLLSDRFSAERPKGSFSTLEIQRTEQGDSAMYLCASSTLDNWTGYYEQYFGPGTRLTVT.

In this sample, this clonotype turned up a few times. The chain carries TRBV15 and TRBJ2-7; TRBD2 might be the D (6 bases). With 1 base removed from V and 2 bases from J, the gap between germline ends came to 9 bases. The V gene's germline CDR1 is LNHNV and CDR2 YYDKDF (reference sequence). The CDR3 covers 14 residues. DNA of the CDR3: TGTGCCACCAGCAGAGGAGGGGAGGCCTACGAGCAGTACTTC. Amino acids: CATSRGGEAYEQYF.

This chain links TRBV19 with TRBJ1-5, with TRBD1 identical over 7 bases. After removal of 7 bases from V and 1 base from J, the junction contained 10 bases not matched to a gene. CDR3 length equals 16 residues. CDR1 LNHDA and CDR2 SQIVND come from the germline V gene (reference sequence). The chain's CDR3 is CASKDYGTASNQPQHF. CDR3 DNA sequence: TGTGCCAGTAAAGACTACGGGACAGCCAGCAATCAGCCCCAGCATTTT.

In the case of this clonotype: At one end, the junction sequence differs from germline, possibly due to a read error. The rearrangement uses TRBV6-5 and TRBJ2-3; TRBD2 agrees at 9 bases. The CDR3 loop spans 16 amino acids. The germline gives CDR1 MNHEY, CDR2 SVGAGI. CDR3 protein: CASSHSAGGVTDTQYF. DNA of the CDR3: TGTGCCAGCAGTCACTCGGCGGGAGGGGTCACAGATACGCAGTATTTT.

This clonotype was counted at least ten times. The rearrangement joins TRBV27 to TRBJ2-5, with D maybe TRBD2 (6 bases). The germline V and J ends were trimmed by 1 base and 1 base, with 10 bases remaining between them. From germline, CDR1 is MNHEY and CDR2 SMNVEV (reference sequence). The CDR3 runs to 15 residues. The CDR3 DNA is TGTGCCAGCAGTTTATTGGGGGGTGGCCAAGAGACCCAGTACTTC. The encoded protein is CASSLLGGGQETQYF.

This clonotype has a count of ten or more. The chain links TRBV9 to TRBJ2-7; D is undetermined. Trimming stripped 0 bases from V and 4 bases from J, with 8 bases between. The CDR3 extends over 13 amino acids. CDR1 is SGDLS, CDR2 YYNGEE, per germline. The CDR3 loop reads CASSVESGYEQYF. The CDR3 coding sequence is TGTGCCAGCAGCGTAGAGAGTGGTTACGAGCAGTACTTC.

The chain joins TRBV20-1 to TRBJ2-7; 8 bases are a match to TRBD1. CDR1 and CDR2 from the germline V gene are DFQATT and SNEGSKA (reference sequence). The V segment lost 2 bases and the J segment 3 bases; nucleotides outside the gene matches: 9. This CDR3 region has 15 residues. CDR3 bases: TGCAGTGCTAGACCATCGGGACAGGTAATCTACGAGCAGTACTTC. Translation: CSARPSGQVIYEQYF.

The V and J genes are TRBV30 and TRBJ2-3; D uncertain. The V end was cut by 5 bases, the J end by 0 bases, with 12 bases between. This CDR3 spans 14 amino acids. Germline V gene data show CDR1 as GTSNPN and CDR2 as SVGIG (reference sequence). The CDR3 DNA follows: TGTGCCTGGTCCAGGACCACTAGCACAGATACGCAGTATTTT. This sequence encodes CAWSRTTSTDTQYF.

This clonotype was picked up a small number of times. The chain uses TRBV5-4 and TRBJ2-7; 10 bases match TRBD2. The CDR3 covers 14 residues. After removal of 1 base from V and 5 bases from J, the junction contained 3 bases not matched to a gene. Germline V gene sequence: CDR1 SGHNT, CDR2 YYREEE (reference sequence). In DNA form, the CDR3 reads TGTGCCAGCAGCTTGAGGACTAGCGGTCACGAGCAGTACTTC. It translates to CASSLRTSGHEQYF.

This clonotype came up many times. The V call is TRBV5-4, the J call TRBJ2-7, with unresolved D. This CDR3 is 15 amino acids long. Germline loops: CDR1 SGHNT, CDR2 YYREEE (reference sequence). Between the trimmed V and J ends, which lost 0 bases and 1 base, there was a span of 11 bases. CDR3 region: CASSLESAQSYEQYF. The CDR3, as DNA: TGTGCCAGCAGCTTGGAAAGTGCACAGTCCTACGAGCAGTACTTC.

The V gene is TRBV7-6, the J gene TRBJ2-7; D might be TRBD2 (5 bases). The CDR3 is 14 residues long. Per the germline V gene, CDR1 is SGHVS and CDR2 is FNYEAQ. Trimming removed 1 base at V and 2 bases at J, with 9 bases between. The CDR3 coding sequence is TGTGCCAGCAGCTTAGGAGAGGGAGCCTACGAGCAGTACTTC. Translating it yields CASSLGEGAYEQYF.

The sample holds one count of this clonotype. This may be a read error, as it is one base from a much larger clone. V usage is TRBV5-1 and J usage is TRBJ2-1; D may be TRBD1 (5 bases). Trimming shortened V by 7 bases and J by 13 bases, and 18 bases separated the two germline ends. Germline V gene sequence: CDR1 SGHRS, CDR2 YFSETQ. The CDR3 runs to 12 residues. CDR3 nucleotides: TGCGCCAGCCAGTTAGGGGTCGAATCCCAGTTCTTC. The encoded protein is CASQLGVESQFF.

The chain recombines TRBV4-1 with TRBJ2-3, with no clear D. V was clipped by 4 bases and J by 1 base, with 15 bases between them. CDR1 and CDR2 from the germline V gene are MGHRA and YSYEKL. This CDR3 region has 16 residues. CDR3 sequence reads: CASSRVGLEGTDTQYF. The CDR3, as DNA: TGCGCCAGCAGCCGAGTTGGCCTAGAGGGCACAGATACGCAGTATTTT.

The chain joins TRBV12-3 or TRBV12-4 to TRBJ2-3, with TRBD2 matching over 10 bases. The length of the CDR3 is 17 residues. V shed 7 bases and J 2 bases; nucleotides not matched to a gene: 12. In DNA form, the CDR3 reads TGTGCCAGCAATGGTGGTTCTAGCGGGAGACCCACAGATACGCAGTATTTT. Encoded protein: CASNGGSSGRPTDTQYF.

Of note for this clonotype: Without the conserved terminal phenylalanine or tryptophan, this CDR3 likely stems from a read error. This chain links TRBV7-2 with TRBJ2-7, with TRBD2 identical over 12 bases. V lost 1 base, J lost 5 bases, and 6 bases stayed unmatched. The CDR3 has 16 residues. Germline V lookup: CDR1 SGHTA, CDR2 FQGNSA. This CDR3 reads CASSLVTSGGIDEQYI. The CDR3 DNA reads TGTGCCAGCAGCTTAGTTACTAGCGGGGGGATCGACGAGCAGTACATC.

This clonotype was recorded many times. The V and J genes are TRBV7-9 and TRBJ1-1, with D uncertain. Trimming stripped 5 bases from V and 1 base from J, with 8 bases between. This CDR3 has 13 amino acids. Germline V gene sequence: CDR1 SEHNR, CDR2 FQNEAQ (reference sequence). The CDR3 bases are TGTGCCAGCAGCAAGGTTAGGAACACTGAAGCTTTCTTT. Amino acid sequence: CASSKVRNTEAFF.

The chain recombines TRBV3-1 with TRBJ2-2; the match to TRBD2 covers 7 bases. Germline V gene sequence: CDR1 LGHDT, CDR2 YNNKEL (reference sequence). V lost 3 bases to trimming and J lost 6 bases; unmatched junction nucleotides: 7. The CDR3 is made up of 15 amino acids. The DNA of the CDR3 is TGTGCCAGCAGCCATGACTCACTAGCGCCCGGGGAGCTGTTTTTT. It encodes CASSHDSLAPGELFF. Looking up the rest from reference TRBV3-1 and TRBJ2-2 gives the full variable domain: DTAVSQTPKYLVTQMGNDKSIKCEQNLGHDTMYWYKQDSKKFLKIMFSYNNKELIINETVPNRFSPKSPDKAHLNLHINSLELGDSAVYFCASSHDSLAPGELFFGEGSRLTVL.

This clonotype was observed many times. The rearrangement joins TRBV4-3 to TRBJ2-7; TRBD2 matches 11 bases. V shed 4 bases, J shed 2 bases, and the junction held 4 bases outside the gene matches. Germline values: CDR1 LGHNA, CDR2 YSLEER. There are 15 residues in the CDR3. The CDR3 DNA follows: TGCGCCAGCAGCCCGGGACTAGCGGAAACCTACGAGCAGTACTTC. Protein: CASSPGLAETYEQYF.